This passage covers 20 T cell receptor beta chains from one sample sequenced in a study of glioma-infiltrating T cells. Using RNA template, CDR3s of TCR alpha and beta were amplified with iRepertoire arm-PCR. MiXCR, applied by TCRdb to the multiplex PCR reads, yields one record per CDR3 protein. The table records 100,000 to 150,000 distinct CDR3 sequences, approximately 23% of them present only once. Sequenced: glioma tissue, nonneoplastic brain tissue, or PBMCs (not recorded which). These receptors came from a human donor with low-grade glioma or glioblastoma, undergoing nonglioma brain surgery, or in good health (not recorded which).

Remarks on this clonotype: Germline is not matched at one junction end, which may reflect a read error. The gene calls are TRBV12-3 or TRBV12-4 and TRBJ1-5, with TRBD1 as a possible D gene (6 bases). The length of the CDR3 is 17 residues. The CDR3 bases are TGTACCAGCAGTTTAGGAACACACAGGGATAGCAATCAGCCCCAGCATTTT. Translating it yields CTSSLGTHRDSNQPQHF.

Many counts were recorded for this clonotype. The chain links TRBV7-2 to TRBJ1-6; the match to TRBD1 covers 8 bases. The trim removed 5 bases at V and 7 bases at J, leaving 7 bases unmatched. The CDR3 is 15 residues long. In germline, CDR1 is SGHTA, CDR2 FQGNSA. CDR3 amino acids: CASSTEQGGNSPLHF. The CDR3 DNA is TGTGCCAGCAGCACCGAACAGGGGGGAAATTCACCCCTCCACTTT.

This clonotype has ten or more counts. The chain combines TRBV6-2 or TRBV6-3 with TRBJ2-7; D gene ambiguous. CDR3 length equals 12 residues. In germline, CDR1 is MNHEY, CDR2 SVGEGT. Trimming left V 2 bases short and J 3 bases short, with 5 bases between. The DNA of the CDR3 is TGTGCCAGCAGTTACCTAGTCTACGAGCAGTACTTC. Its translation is CASSYLVYEQYF.

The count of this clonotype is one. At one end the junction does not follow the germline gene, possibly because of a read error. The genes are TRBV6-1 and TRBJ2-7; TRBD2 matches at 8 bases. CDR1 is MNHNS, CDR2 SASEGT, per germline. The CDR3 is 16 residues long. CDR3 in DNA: TGTGCCAGCAGTAAATATGGACTAGCAGGATCCTACGAGCAGTGCTTC. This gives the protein CASSKYGLAGSYEQCF.

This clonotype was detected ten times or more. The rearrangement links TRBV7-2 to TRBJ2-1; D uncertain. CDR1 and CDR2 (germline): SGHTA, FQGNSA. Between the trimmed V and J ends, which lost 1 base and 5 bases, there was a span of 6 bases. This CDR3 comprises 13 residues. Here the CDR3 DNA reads TGTGCCAGCAGCTTAGGTATACACAATGAGCAGTTCTTC. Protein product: CASSLGIHNEQFF.

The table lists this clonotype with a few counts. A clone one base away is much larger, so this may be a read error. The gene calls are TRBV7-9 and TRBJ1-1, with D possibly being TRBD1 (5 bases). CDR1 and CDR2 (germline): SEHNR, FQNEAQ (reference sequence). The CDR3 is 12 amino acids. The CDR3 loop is CASRFGGTEAFF. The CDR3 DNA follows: TGTGCCAGCCGCTTTGGGGGAACTGAAGCTTTCTTT.

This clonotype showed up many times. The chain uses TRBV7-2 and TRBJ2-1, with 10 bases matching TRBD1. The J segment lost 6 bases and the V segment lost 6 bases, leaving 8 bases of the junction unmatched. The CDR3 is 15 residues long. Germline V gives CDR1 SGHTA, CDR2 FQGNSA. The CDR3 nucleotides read TGTGCCAGCAGAACCGGGACAGGGGCCCCCAATGAGCAGTTCTTC. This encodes CASRTGTGAPNEQFF.

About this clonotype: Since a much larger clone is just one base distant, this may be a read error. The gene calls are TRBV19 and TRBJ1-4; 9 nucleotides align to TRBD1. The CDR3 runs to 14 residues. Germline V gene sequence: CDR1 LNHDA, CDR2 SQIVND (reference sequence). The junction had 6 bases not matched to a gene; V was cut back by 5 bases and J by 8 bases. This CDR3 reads CASSARDREEKLFF. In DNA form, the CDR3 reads TGTGCCAGTAGTGCCCGGGACAGGGAAGAAAAACTGTTTTTT.

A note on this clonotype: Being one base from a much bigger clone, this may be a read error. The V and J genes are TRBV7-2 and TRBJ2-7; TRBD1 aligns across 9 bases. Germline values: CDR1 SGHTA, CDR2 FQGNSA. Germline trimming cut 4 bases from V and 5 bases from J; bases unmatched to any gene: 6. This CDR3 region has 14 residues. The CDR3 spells CASSSLGTGNEQYF. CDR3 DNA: TGTGCCAGCAGCTCCCTCGGGACAGGGAACGAGCAGTACTTC.

CDR3 amino acids: CASSQDELGLEQYF. The CDR3 DNA follows: TGTGCCAGCAGCCAAGATGAATTAGGGCTCGAGCAGTACTTC. The chain employs TRBV3-1 and TRBJ2-7, with D unresolved. Germline CDR1 LGHDT, CDR2 YNNKEL (reference sequence). The CDR3 contains 14 residues. V lost 0 bases to trimming and J lost 6 bases, with 12 bases between them.

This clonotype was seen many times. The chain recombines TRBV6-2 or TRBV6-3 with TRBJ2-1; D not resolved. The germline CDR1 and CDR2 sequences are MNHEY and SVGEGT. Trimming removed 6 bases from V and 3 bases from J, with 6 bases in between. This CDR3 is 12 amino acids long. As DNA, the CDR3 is TGTGCCAGCAGCCAAAACTACAATGAGCAGTTCTTC. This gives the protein CASSQNYNEQFF.

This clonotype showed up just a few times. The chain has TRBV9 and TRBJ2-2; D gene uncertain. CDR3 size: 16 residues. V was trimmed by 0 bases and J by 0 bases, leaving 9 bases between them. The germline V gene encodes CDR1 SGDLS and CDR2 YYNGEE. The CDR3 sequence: CASSVVAGTNTGELFF. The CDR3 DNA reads TGTGCCAGCAGCGTAGTGGCAGGAACGAACACCGGGGAGCTGTTTTTT. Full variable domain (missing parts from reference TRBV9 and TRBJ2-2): DSGVTQTPKHLITATGQRVTLRCSPRSGDLSVYWYQQSLDQGLQFLIQYYNGEERAKGNILERFSAQQFPDLHSELNLSSLELGDSALYFCASSVVAGTNTGELFFGEGSRLTVL.

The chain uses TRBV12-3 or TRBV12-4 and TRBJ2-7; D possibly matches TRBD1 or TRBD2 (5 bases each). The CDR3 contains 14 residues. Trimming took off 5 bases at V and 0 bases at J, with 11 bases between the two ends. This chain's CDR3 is CASSGTSSSYEQYF. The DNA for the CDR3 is TGTGCCAGCAGTGGGACCTCAAGCTCCTACGAGCAGTACTTC.

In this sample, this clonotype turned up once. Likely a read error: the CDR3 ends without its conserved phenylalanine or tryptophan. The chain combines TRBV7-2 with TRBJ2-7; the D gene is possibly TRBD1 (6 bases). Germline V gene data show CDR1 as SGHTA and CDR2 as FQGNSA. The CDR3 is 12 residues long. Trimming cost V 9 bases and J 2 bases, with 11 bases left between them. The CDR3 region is CARPTGTYEQYI. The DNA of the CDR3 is TGTGCCAGGCCTACAGGGACCTACGAGCAGTACATC.

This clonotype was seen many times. The CDR3 sequence is CAIRGQANTEAFF. The DNA for the CDR3 is TGTGCCATCAGGGGACAGGCTAACACTGAAGCTTTCTTT. This chain connects TRBV10-3 to TRBJ1-1, with 8 bases identical to TRBD1. J was trimmed by 2 bases and V by 6 bases; bases with no gene match: 2. In germline, CDR1 is ENHRY, CDR2 SYGVKD. The length of the CDR3 is 13 residues.

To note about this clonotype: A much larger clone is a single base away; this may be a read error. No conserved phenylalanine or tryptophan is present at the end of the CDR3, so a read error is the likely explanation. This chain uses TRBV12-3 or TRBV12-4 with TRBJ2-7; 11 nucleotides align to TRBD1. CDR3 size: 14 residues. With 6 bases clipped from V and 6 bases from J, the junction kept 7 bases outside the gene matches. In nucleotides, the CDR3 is TGTGCCAGCAGACCGGACAGGGGGCAGGCCGAGCAGTACCTC. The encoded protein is CASRPDRGQAEQYL.

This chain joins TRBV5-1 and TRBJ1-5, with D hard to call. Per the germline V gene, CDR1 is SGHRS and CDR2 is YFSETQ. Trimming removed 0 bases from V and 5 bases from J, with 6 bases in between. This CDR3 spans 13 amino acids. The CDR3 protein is CASSLDTDQPQHF. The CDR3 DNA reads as TGCGCCAGCAGCTTGGACACCGATCAGCCCCAGCATTTT.

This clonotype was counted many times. The CDR3 DNA reads as TGTGCCAGCAGTTTTTCCAGGGGGGCTTTCTTT. It translates to CASSFSRGAFF. The J gene is TRBJ1-1, the V gene TRBV28; 7 bases are shared with TRBD1. CDR1 and CDR2 from the germline V gene are MDHEN and SYDVKM. V lost 3 bases, J lost 11 bases, and 3 bases stayed unmatched. The CDR3 length is 11 residues.

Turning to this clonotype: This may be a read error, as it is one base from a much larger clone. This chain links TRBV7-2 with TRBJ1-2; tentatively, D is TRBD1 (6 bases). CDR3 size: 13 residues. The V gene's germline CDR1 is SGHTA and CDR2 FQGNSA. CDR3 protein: CASSLPGDYGYAF. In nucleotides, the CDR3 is TGTGCCAGCAGCTTACCAGGGGACTATGGCTACGCCTTC.

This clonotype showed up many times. CDR3 loop: CASSLERTGGNEQFF. CDR3 in DNA: TGTGCCAGCAGCTTAGAGCGCACCGGAGGCAATGAGCAGTTCTTC. The chain joins TRBV7-2 to TRBJ2-1; a weak D match, TRBD2 (5 bases). Germline V lookup: CDR1 SGHTA, CDR2 FQGNSA. The V end was cut by 1 base, the J end by 6 bases, with 13 bases between. The CDR3 is 15 residues long. Supplemented by reference TRBV7-2 and TRBJ2-1, the full variable domain reads GAGVSQSPSNKVTEKGKDVELRCDPISGHTALYWYRQSLGQGLEFLIYFQGNSAPDKSGLPSDRFSAERTGGSVSTLTIQRTQQEDSAVYLCASSLERTGGNEQFFGPGTRLTVL.